This TCR beta chain was obtained from a study of blood T cells in healthy people across ages. Details on this clonotype: Its antigen is not known.

General observations from the study: Age showed a roughly linear inverse relationship with TCR beta diversity per million T cells.

Germline CDR1 DFQATT, CDR2 SNEGSKA (reference sequence). V was trimmed by 3 bases and J by 0 bases, leaving 8 bases between them. This CDR3 is 13 amino acids long. The authors ran a second PCR of roughly 6 to 11 cycles using a sample-barcoded 5' primer and a J-beta primer mix. Sequencing recovered at least 3 million CDR3-containing paired-end reads from each sample. TCRdb analysed the 5' RACE reads with MiXCR anew, one entry per CDR3 protein. The sample consists of some 780,000 distinct CDR3 sequences, 56% of them appearing once. V is TRBV20-1 and J is TRBJ1-1; D is unresolved. Sequencing was carried out using blood. The TCR comes from a man aged 40-49 years in good health. The chain's CDR3 is CSASSPMNTEAFF. The DNA of the CDR3 is TGCAGTGCTAGTTCCCCGATGAACACTGAAGCTTTCTTT.